These 23 T cell receptor beta chains were all obtained from the same sample, sequenced in a study of blood T cell repertoires in COVID-19 (dated by TCRdb to the early 2020s). The library was produced with the immunoSEQ multiplex PCR assay. TCRdb holds this immuneACCESS table with in-frame rearrangements only. Some clones are missing; in checked studies, unresolved V genes explain under half, and the rest has no known cause. The sample profile shows approximately 250,000 clones; around 83% of them were found once. About 2.3% of the sample belongs to the ten largest clones. The sample consisted of peripheral blood. These receptors were collected from a man aged 35 to 55 who had recovered from COVID-19.

This clone was detected only a few times. The rearrangement uses TRBV18 and TRBJ1-5; 7 nucleotides match TRBD1. Germline CDR1 reads KGHSH; CDR2 reads LQKENI. After removal of 3 bases from V and 6 bases from J, the junction contained 8 bases not matched to a gene. CDR3 length: 15 amino acids. The CDR3 DNA is TGTGCCAGCTCACCCGGGAGGGGGCCGGGTCAGCCCCAGCATTTT. It translates to CASSPGRGPGQPQHF. The whole variable domain, remainder taken from reference TRBV18 and TRBJ1-5, is NAGVMQNPRHLVRRRGQEARLRCSPMKGHSHVYWYRQLPEEGLKFMVYLQKENIIDESGMPKERFSAEFPKEGPSILRIQQVVRGDSAAYFCASSPGRGPGQPQHFGDGTRLSIL.

This clone was counted a single time. V and J are TRBV19 and TRBJ1-1, with D possibly being TRBD1 (6 bases). Trimming left V 5 bases short and J 3 bases short, with 16 bases between. The CDR3 length is 15 residues. Germline lookup yields CDR1 LNHDA and CDR2 SQIVND (reference sequence). The CDR3 DNA follows: TGTGCCAGTAGTGGCAACAGGGTGAGGGACACTGAAGCTTTCTTT. Amino acids: CASSGNRVRDTEAFF.

The chain recombines TRBV5-1 with TRBJ1-1, with D possibly being TRBD1 (5 bases). The length of the CDR3 is 15 residues. Germline CDR1 SGHRS, CDR2 YFSETQ. V was shortened by 1 base and J by 4 bases, with 14 bases between the two germline ends. The CDR3 nucleotides read TGCGCCAGCAGCTTGTCTCCAGGGCGAGCCACTGAAGCTTTCTTT. It specifies CASSLSPGRATEAFF.

The V gene is TRBV6-5, the J gene TRBJ2-2, with 7 positions matching TRBD2. The CDR3 loop spans 15 amino acids. J lost 6 bases, V lost 5 bases, and 9 bases had no gene match. CDR1 MNHEY and CDR2 SVGAGI come from the germline V gene. The CDR3 sequence is CASSPFGGGAGELFF. CDR3 nucleotide sequence: TGTGCCAGCAGTCCCTTTGGGGGGGGAGCCGGGGAGCTGTTTTTT.

CDR3 loop: CASSLGDRTSGNTIYF. The CDR3 nucleotides are TGCGCCAGCAGCTTGGGGGACAGGACCTCTGGAAACACCATATATTTT. The chain has TRBV5-1 and TRBJ1-3; 8 positions match TRBD1. This CDR3 is 16 amino acids long. Per the germline V gene, CDR1 is SGHRS and CDR2 is YFSETQ. V shed 0 bases, J shed 0 bases, and the junction held 2 bases outside the gene matches.

The J gene is TRBJ1-1, the V gene TRBV6-6, with D possibly matching TRBD1 (6 bases). The CDR3 sequence is 14 residues long. The V end was cut by 0 bases, the J end by 7 bases, with 12 bases between. The germline CDR1 and CDR2 sequences are MNHNY and SVGAGI (reference sequence). As DNA, the CDR3 is TGTGCCAGCAGTTACTCGACACAGGGCTTTGAAGCTTTCTTT. It is translated as CASSYSTQGFEAFF.

A note on this clone: A read error may account for a junction end that differs from germline. This chain links TRBV4-1 with TRBJ2-1; TRBD2 is a possible D gene (6 bases). CDR1 and CDR2 (germline): MGHRA, YSYEKL. The CDR3 loop spans 11 amino acids. CDR3 in DNA: TGCGCCAGCAGCCAGGCCGGGAGAACCGTCTTC. It translates to CASSQAGRTVF.

The V gene is TRBV19, the J gene TRBJ1-1, with 7 bases lining up with TRBD1. Trimming removed 2 bases from V and 5 bases from J; junction bases left unmatched: 2. This CDR3 spans 13 amino acids. Looked up from germline, CDR1 is LNHDA and CDR2 is SQIVND (reference sequence). This CDR3 is CASSIQGGTEAFF. In DNA, the CDR3 is TGTGCCAGTAGTATACAGGGGGGAACTGAAGCTTTCTTT. Drawing the rest from reference TRBV19 and TRBJ1-1, the complete variable domain is DGGITQSPKYLFRKEGQNVTLSCEQNLNHDAMYWYRQDPGQGLRLIYYSQIVNDFQKGDIAEGYSVSREKKESFPLTVTSAQKNPTAFYLCASSIQGGTEAFFGQGTRLTVV.

This clone came up a few times. The V call is TRBV6-2 or TRBV6-3, the J call TRBJ2-3; 9 bases match TRBD1. Germline V gene lookup returns CDR1 MNHEY and CDR2 SVGEGT. The CDR3 has 14 residues. After removal of 4 bases from V and 3 bases from J, the junction contained 2 bases not matched to a gene. CDR3 residues: CASSSGQGTDTQYF. The CDR3 DNA follows: TGTGCCAGCAGTTCCGGACAGGGGACAGATACGCAGTATTTT.

This clone was seen more than once but under ten times. V and J are TRBV5-6 and TRBJ1-2; TRBD1 agrees at 11 bases. Germline lookup yields CDR1 SGHDT and CDR2 YYEEEE. J lost 2 bases, V lost 4 bases, and 7 bases had no gene match. The CDR3 contains 16 residues. CDR3 protein: CASSAGTGGSNYGYTF. In DNA form, the CDR3 reads TGTGCCAGCAGCGCCGGGACAGGGGGTTCGAACTATGGCTACACCTTC. The full variable domain, its missing parts supplied by reference TRBV5-6 and TRBJ1-2, is DAGVTQSPTHLIKTRGQQVTLRCSPKSGHDTVSWYQQALGQGPQFIFQYYEEEERQRGNFPDRFSGHQFPNYSSELNVNALLLGDSALYLCASSAGTGGSNYGYTFGSGTRLTVV.

The V and J genes are TRBV7-2 and TRBJ2-3; D might be TRBD2 (6 bases). CDR1 is SGHTA and CDR2 is FQGNSA in the germline V gene. The CDR3 extends over 16 amino acids. Trimming stripped 1 base from V and 5 bases from J, with 16 bases between. The chain's CDR3 is CASSLVSPGVVDTQYF. The DNA for the CDR3 is TGTGCCAGCAGCTTAGTCTCCCCGGGAGTGGTAGATACGCAGTATTTT.

The chain couples TRBV6-5 to TRBJ2-2, with TRBD1 matching 7 bases. The germline gives CDR1 MNHEY, CDR2 SVGAGI. The CDR3 runs to 14 residues. The V gene end was trimmed by 6 bases and the J gene end by 4 bases; junction bases not matched to a gene: 5. CDR3 amino acids: CASSEGARTGELFF. The CDR3 bases are TGTGCCAGCAGCGAGGGGGCGCGCACCGGGGAGCTGTTTTTT.

The chain recombines TRBV19 with TRBJ2-3; the match to TRBD1 covers 7 bases. Germline loops: CDR1 LNHDA, CDR2 SQIVND (reference sequence). This CDR3 comprises 15 residues. Losses at the gene ends were 7 bases for V and 2 bases for J; bases not matched to a gene: 9. The CDR3 DNA is TGTGCCAGTAAGACGACAGGGCCCGTCACAGATACGCAGTATTTT. It translates to CASKTTGPVTDTQYF.

The chain couples TRBV5-5 to TRBJ2-5; TRBD1 is a possible D gene (6 bases). Germline V gene data show CDR1 as SGHKS and CDR2 as YYEKEE (reference sequence). The CDR3 runs 15 residues. V dropped 0 bases and J dropped 6 bases, with 15 bases sitting between them. The CDR3 here is CASSLGQGSRQTQYF. Here the CDR3 DNA reads TGTGCCAGCAGCTTGGGGCAGGGGTCGAGGCAGACCCAGTACTTC.

This chain uses TRBV5-5 with TRBJ2-7; TRBD1 aligns across 10 bases. The germline CDR1 and CDR2 sequences are SGHKS and YYEKEE (reference sequence). The CDR3 loop spans 15 amino acids. V shed 5 bases and J 5 bases; nucleotides not matched to a gene: 10. CDR3 protein: CASRPPGTGVNEQYF. DNA of the CDR3: TGTGCCAGCAGACCCCCCGGGACAGGGGTGAACGAGCAGTACTTC.

V gene TRBV18 combines with J gene TRBJ1-1, with 7 nucleotides matching TRBD1. V lost 5 bases to trimming and J lost 5 bases; unmatched junction nucleotides: 5. This CDR3 contains 13 residues. Germline values: CDR1 KGHSH, CDR2 LQKENI. CDR3 sequence (DNA): TGTGCCAGCTCAGCCTCGACAGGGACTGAAGCTTTCTTT. Amino acids: CASSASTGTEAFF.

Only a few counts were recorded for this clone. This CDR3 reads CASSKVVPGRTDTQYF. In DNA, the CDR3 is TGTGCCAGCAGCAAAGTCGTCCCGGGAAGAACAGATACGCAGTATTTT. The chain carries TRBV21-1 and TRBJ2-3; the D call TRBD2 from the table was never checked on the DNA. TRBV21-1 is described as a pseudogene. This CDR3 contains 16 residues.

The rearrangement uses TRBV7-2 and TRBJ1-5; D is undetermined. The V end lost 2 bases, the J end lost 0 bases, and 8 bases lay between the germline ends. The CDR3 is 15 amino acids. The germline V gene has CDR1 SGHTA and CDR2 FQGNSA. The CDR3 DNA reads as TGTGCCAGCAGCTTACTGGCGGATAGCAATCAGCCCCAGCATTTT. As protein: CASSLLADSNQPQHF.

The sample holds one count of this clone. The chain is built from TRBV11-3 and TRBJ2-5; D gene unclear. V was trimmed by 4 bases and J by 5 bases, leaving 11 bases between them. Germline V CDR1 and CDR2: SGHNT, YENEEA. There are 13 residues in the CDR3. The CDR3 loop reads CASSSGLVETQYF. CDR3 sequence (DNA): TGTGCCAGCAGCTCGGGTTTGGTGGAGACCCAGTACTTC.

This clone was recorded a few times. The rearrangement links TRBV2 to TRBJ2-5, with a weak D call TRBD1 (6 bases). Deletions cut 1 base from V and 1 base from J, with 10 bases between. Germline V CDR1 and CDR2: SNHLY, FYNNEI. The CDR3 runs 15 residues. The CDR3 bases are TGTGCCAGCAGTGAAGATGGACAGTTCCAAGAGACCCAGTACTTC. Translated, it gives CASSEDGQFQETQYF.

The chain is built from TRBV18 and TRBJ2-4; 10 nucleotides align to TRBD1. Germline CDR1 KGHSH, CDR2 LQKENI. The CDR3 is made up of 15 amino acids. J gave up 5 bases and V 1 base, and 2 bases lay outside the gene matches. Here the CDR3 reads CASSPRGTGENIQYF. The CDR3 DNA sequence: TGTGCCAGCTCACCACGAGGGACAGGGGAAAACATTCAGTACTTC.

The chain combines TRBV6-6 with TRBJ2-3, with a possible D match to TRBD2 (6 bases). Trimming took 5 bases from V and 1 from J, leaving 13 bases between them. Germline CDR1 is MNHNY and CDR2 is SVGAGI (reference sequence). The CDR3 is 15 residues long. The CDR3 loop is CASSTHSGGTDTQYF. The DNA for the CDR3 is TGTGCCAGCAGTACCCATAGCGGCGGCACAGATACGCAGTATTTT.

V and J are TRBV6-5 and TRBJ2-1; D might be TRBD2 (5 bases). Trimming took off 2 bases at V and 2 bases at J, with 7 bases between the two ends. The germline CDR1 and CDR2 sequences are MNHEY and SVGAGI. The CDR3 runs 14 residues. The CDR3 bases are TGTGCCAGCAGTTACGGCGGGCCCTACAATGAGCAGTTCTTC. The encoded protein is CASSYGGPYNEQFF.